This T cell receptor beta chain was found in a study of T-cell reconstitution after alpha-beta-depleted transplantation in children. Study observations and caveats: At around two months after transplant, the alpha-beta T cells were reportedly derived from several hundred expanded clones that came from non-depleted graft cells. Newly made T cells mostly supplied T-cell counts and diversity one year after transplant. Some patients' high day-60 TCRbeta diversity was traced to surviving recipient T cells and thymic progenitors.

Trimming took off 0 bases at V and 4 bases at J, with 12 bases between the two ends. This CDR3 comprises 15 residues. In germline, CDR1 is LGHNA, CDR2 YNFKEQ. This clonotype was detected a few times. Its antigen is as yet unknown. The TCRbeta library was prepared with unique molecular identifiers. TCRdb processed the PCR reads anew with MiXCR; each CDR3 protein has one entry. The sample carries a few hundred thousand distinct CDR3 sequences, around 15% recorded once. Source: PBMCs, mostly from graft donor cells, taken 360 days after TCRalphabeta/CD19-depleted stem cell transplant. This receptor was identified in a boy younger than two who had a stem cell transplant for Wiskott-Aldrich syndrome, so the T cells may come from the graft donor. This sequence joins TRBV4-2 and TRBJ1-1; no clear D gene. The CDR3 protein is CASSQEGMWGTEAFF. CDR3 nucleotide sequence: TGTGCCAGCAGCCAAGAAGGAATGTGGGGCACTGAAGCTTTCTTT.